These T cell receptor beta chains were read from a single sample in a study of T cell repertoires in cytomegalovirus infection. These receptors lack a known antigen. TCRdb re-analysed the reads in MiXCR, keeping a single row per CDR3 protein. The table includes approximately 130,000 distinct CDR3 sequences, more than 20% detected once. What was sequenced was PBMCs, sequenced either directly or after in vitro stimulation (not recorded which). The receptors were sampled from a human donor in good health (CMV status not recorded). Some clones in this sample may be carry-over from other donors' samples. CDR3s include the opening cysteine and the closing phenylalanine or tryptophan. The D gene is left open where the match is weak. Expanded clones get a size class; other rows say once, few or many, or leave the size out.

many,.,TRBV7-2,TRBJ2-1,TGTGCCAGCAGACGAACCCGGGGACGGGACAATGAGCAGTTCTTC,CASRRTRGRDNEQFF
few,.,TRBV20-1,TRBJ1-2,TGCAGTGCCCACCCATTAACAGGATTCTATGGCTACACCTTC,CSAHPLTGFYGYTF
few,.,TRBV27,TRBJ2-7,TGTGCCAGCAGTTTATCGGACCCTAGCTCCTACGAGCAGTACTTC,CASSLSDPSSYEQYF
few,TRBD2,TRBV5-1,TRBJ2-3,TGCGCCAGCAGCTTGGCATCTACTAGCGAGGGCCCAGATACGCAGTATTTT,CASSLASTSEGPDTQYF
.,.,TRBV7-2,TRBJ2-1,TGTGCCAGCAGCTTAGAACCCGCTACTGAGCAGTTCTTC,CASSLEPATEQFF
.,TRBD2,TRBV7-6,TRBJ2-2,TGTGCCAGCAGCTTAGCAGTGACCACGGGACTAGCGCATCGGCAAGAGCTGTTTTTT,CASSLAVTTGLAHRQELFF
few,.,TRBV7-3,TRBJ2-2,TGTGCCAGCAGCCCTTACCCCGGGGAGCTGTTTTTT,CASSPYPGELFF
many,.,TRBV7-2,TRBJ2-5,TGTGCCAGCAGCTCAGACTCGGGCGTGTGGGGCCAGTACTTC,CASSSDSGVWGQYF
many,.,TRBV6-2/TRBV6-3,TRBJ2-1,TGTGCCAGCAGTTCGCCAGGGGGGTACAATGAGCAGTTCTTC,CASSSPGGYNEQFF
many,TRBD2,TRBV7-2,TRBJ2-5,TGTGCCAGCAGCTTAGACGCGGGAGTGGAGACCCAGTACTTC,CASSLDAGVETQYF
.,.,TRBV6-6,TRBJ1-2,TGTGCCAGCAGCCTATCTTCGAGGGGCATGAACTATGGCTACACCTTC,CASSLSSRGMNYGYTF
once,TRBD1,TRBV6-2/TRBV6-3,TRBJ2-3,TGTGCCAGCAGAAAGGACAGCAGGGGGAGAGATACGCAGTATTTT,CASRKDSRGRDTQYF
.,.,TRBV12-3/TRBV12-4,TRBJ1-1,TGTGCCAGCAGTTCCGGAGACACGGCCACTGAAGCTTTCTTT,CASSSGDTATEAFF